This TCR beta chain came from a study of blood T cell repertoires in COVID-19. Study summary: Acute-phase and convalescent COVID-19 samples originated in the United States, Italy and Spain. The cDNA or gDNA used as material had been derived from T cells, B-cell-depleted T cells, or PBMCs.

The CDR3 covers 15 residues. Germline V CDR1 and CDR2: MGHRA, YSYEKL. Trimming pared 3 bases from V and 4 bases from J, leaving 16 bases between. TCRdb keeps only in-frame clones here, not all; method: immunoSEQ multiplex PCR. This sample has some 300,000 clones; just under 85% occur once, and the top ten carry 4.1%. The clonotype was recovered from a woman aged 45-65 years with active or convalescent COVID-19. The sample was peripheral blood. The V and J genes are TRBV4-1 and TRBJ2-7; D may be TRBD1 (7 bases). The CDR3 reads CASSHSDREVYEQYF. CDR3 in DNA: TGCGCCAGCAGCCACTCAGACAGGGAGGTATACGAGCAGTACTTC.